This TCR beta chain originates from a study of Graves' ophthalmopathy and Graves' hyperthyroidism. The CDR3 length is 13 residues. The V gene lost 3 bases and the J gene lost 9 bases, with 12 bases spanning the gap. Scientists amplified the TCR beta CDR3 regions from RNA transcripts. Second-round multiplex PCR came after first-round RT-PCR with HTBI primers. TCRdb fed the multiplex PCR reads into MiXCR, producing one record per CDR3 protein. The sample includes more than 550,000 distinct CDR3 sequences, approximately 39% of them seen just once. The genes are TRBV12-3 or TRBV12-4 and TRBJ1-5; a possible D gene is TRBD1 (5 bases). The sample taken for sequencing was peripheral blood. The receptor was derived from an adult man with Graves' ophthalmopathy. The CDR3 nucleotides are TGTGCCAGCAGTTTGGGGCATGGCTGGCCCCAGCATTTT. This sequence encodes CASSLGHGWPQHF.